Listed here are 11 T cell receptor beta chains from one sample, sequenced in a study of T and B cells in COVID-19 patients. TRB was amplified from about 250-500 ng of blood genomic DNA. BIOMED2 TRB-A/B primer pools were used in multiplex TRB PCR. TCRdb used MiXCR to reprocess the multiplex PCR reads, holding one entry per CDR3 protein. The table lists about 14,000 distinct CDR3 sequences, roughly 25% of them singletons. Sequenced sample: blood. All receptors come from a human donor who had recovered from COVID-19.

This clonotype was recorded at least ten times. The chain recombines TRBV18 with TRBJ2-5, with 7 bases fitting TRBD2. Per the germline V gene, CDR1 is KGHSH and CDR2 is LQKENI. This CDR3 is built from 16 residues. The ends lost 3 bases at V and 0 bases at J; junction bases unmatched: 7. CDR3 sequence (DNA): TGTGCCAGCTCACCTCGGGGACTATCGTACCAAGAGACCCAGTACTTC. This encodes CASSPRGLSYQETQYF.

On this clonotype: A much larger clone lies a single base off, so this may be a read error. The chain combines TRBV18 with TRBJ1-1; D gene uncertain. Trimming shortened V by 2 bases and J by 2 bases, and 9 bases separated the two germline ends. The CDR3 spans 14 residues. Germline assignment: CDR1 KGHSH and CDR2 LQKENI. The CDR3 nucleotides are TGTGCCAGCTCACCAACCCAGTGTAACACTGAAGCTTTCTTT. This codes for CASSPTQCNTEAFF.

This clonotype is judged medium-sized. The chain is built from TRBV19 and TRBJ2-1; TRBD1 agrees at 10 bases. The CDR3 is 17 residues long. Germline V gives CDR1 LNHDA, CDR2 SQIVND (reference sequence). As DNA, the CDR3 is TGTGGCCACAGGGGACAGGGGCGTGTGGAGATCTTCAATGAGCAGTTCTTC. Residues: CGHRGQGRVEIFNEQFF.

This clonotype has more than one count but fewer than ten. This chain links TRBV7-2 with TRBJ2-5; no clear D gene. Trimming took off 6 bases at V and 5 bases at J, with 10 bases between the two ends. The CDR3 sequence is 12 residues long. In germline, CDR1 is SGHTA, CDR2 FQGNSA. The DNA for the CDR3 is TGTGCCAGCAGTTTTATGAGGGAGACCCAGTACTTC. Its protein product is CASSFMRETQYF.

The gene calls are TRBV7-9 and TRBJ1-1; 7 nucleotides line up with TRBD1. CDR3 length: 14 amino acids. After removal of 5 bases from V and 5 bases from J, the junction contained 8 bases not matched to a gene. Germline assignment: CDR1 SEHNR and CDR2 FQNEAQ (reference sequence). The CDR3 DNA is TGTGCCAGCAGCCAAGGATCAGGGGGTACTGAAGCTTTCTTT. Residues: CASSQGSGGTEAFF.

In its sample, this clonotype was seen a few times. In DNA form, the CDR3 reads TGTGCCAGCAGCCAGGACAGCTACTATGGCTACACCTTC. Amino acid sequence: CASSQDSYYGYTF. The V and J genes are TRBV14 and TRBJ1-2, with D possibly matching TRBD1 (6 bases). The V gene lost 3 bases and the J gene lost 3 bases, with 8 bases spanning the gap. The germline V gene has CDR1 SGHDN and CDR2 FVKESK. The CDR3 extends over 13 amino acids.

This clonotype occurred a few times. This chain links TRBV12-3 or TRBV12-4 with TRBJ2-4; 9 bases agree with TRBD2. V lost 3 bases and J lost 7; bases outside the gene matches: 7. The CDR3 sequence is 15 residues long. As DNA, the CDR3 is TGTGCCAGCAGTTTTCCAGCGGGGGGCGGGAACATTCAGTACTTC. Its protein product is CASSFPAGGGNIQYF.

The chain couples TRBV7-2 to TRBJ2-5; 8 nucleotides agree with TRBD2. Germline V gene data show CDR1 as SGHTA and CDR2 as FQGNSA. The CDR3 consists of 16 residues. Trimming at V came to 1 base and at J to 1 base, leaving 5 bases not matched to a gene. The CDR3 sequence: CASSLVAGGSQETQYF. In nucleotides, the CDR3 is TGTGCCAGCAGCTTAGTTGCGGGAGGCTCCCAAGAGACCCAGTACTTC. Combining the CDR3 with reference TRBV7-2 and TRBJ2-5 gives the whole variable domain GAGVSQSPSNKVTEKGKDVELRCDPISGHTALYWYRQSLGQGLEFLIYFQGNSAPDKSGLPSDRFSAERTGGSVSTLTIQRTQQEDSAVYLCASSLVAGGSQETQYFGPGTRLLVL.

About this clonotype itself: Just one base apart from a much larger clone, this may be a read error. The rearrangement joins TRBV30 to TRBJ2-7; 9 bases agree with TRBD2. The V segment lost 1 base and the J segment 0 bases; nucleotides outside the gene matches: 4. In germline, CDR1 is GTSNPN, CDR2 SVGIG (reference sequence). The CDR3 runs to 15 residues. DNA of the CDR3: TGTGCCTGGAGTGGGGTACTAGCGGGCTCCTACGAGCAGTACTTC. The encoded protein is CAWSGVLAGSYEQYF.

The chain joins TRBV5-1 to TRBJ1-2, with a tentative D call TRBD1 (6 bases). Germline V gene lookup returns CDR1 SGHRS and CDR2 YFSETQ. V was clipped by 0 bases and J by 4 bases, with 13 bases between them. The CDR3 has 15 amino acids. The CDR3 sequence is CASSLGWTDVYGYTF. CDR3 in DNA: TGCGCCAGCAGCTTGGGGTGGACAGACGTCTATGGCTACACCTTC. The variable domain in full, completed from reference TRBV5-1 and TRBJ1-2, reads KAGVTQTPRYLIKTRGQQVTLSCSPISGHRSVSWYQQTPGQGLQFLFEYFSETQRNKGNFPGRFSGRQFSNSRSEMNVSTLELGDSALYLCASSLGWTDVYGYTFGSGTRLTVV.

This clonotype was recorded at least ten times. The chain carries TRBV6-1 and TRBJ2-2; 9 positions agree with TRBD1. Germline CDR1 reads MNHNS; CDR2 reads SASEGT. The CDR3 consists of 15 residues. With V trimmed by 1 base and J by 3 bases, 0 bases remained unmatched. CDR3 sequence: CASSEGTGDTGELFF. The CDR3 nucleotides read TGTGCCAGCAGTGAAGGGACAGGGGACACCGGGGAGCTGTTTTTT.